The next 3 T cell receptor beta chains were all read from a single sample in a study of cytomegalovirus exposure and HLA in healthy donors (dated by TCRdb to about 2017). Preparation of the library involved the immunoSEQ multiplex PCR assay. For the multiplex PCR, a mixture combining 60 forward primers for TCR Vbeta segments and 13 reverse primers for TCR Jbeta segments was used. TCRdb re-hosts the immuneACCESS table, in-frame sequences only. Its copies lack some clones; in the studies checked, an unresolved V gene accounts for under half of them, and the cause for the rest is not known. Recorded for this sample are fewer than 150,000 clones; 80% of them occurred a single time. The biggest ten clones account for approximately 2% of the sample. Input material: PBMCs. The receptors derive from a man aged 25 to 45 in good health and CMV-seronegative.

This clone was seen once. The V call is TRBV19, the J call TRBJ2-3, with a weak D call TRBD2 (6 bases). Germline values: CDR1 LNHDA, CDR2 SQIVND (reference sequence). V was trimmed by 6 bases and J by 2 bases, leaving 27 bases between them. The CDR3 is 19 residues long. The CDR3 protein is CASSRTIPGTPGHTDTQYF. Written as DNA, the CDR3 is TGTGCCAGTAGCCGCACGATCCCAGGGACTCCGGGCCACACAGATACGCAGTATTTT. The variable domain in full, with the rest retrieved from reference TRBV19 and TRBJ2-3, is DGGITQSPKYLFRKEGQNVTLSCEQNLNHDAMYWYRQDPGQGLRLIYYSQIVNDFQKGDIAEGYSVSREKKESFPLTVTSAQKNPTAFYLCASSRTIPGTPGHTDTQYFGPGTRLTVL.

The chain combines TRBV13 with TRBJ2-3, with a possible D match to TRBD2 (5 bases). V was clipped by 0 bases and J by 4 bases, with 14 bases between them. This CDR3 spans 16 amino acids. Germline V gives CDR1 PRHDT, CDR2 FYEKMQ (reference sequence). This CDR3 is CASSLGLLAGPDTQYF. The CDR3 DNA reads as TGTGCCAGCAGCTTAGGCCTCCTGGCGGGCCCAGATACGCAGTATTTT. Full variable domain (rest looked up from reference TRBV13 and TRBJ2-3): AAGVIQSPRHLIKEKRETATLKCYPIPRHDTVYWYQQGPGQDPQFLISFYEKMQSDKGSIPDRFSAQQFSDYHSELNMSSLELGDSALYFCASSLGLLAGPDTQYFGPGTRLTVL.

CDR3 amino acids: CASTLPPQKLFF. CDR3 DNA sequence: TGTGCCAGCACCCTCCCCCCCCAAAAACTGTTTTTT. The chain carries TRBV28 and TRBJ1-4; D gene ambiguous. CDR3 length equals 12 residues. Trimming left V 7 bases short and J 9 bases short, with 12 bases between. In germline, CDR1 is MDHEN, CDR2 SYDVKM.